This passage covers 12 T cell receptor beta chains from one sample sequenced in a study of stem cell transplantation in POMP-related autoinflammatory disease. Here immunoSEQ multiplex PCR was the method, and the copy in TCRdb shows in-frame clones only, minus some. The sample contains 25,000 to 30,000 clones, 82% of which appear only once. The material sequenced was CD4+ T cells from PBMCs, taken before stem cell transplantation. These receptors all stem from a human donor with POMP-related autoinflammation and immune dysregulation (PRAID).

The chain employs TRBV5-4 and TRBJ1-2; unclear D gene. Trimming took off 0 bases at V and 4 bases at J, with 10 bases between the two ends. The CDR3 is made up of 14 amino acids. Germline V gene data show CDR1 as SGHNT and CDR2 as YYREEE (reference sequence). CDR3 in DNA: TGTGCCAGCAGCTTGGTTTCCGCGGCCTATGGCTACACCTTC. This gives the protein CASSLVSAAYGYTF.

This chain uses TRBV5-4 with TRBJ1-4; D unclear. Trimming removed 0 bases at V and 5 bases at J, with 8 bases between. This CDR3 is 14 amino acids long. The germline V gene encodes CDR1 SGHNT and CDR2 YYREEE (reference sequence). CDR3 loop: CASSLGTVNEKLFF. CDR3 bases: TGTGCCAGCAGCTTGGGGACGGTGAATGAAAAACTGTTTTTT.

The chain has TRBV29-1 and TRBJ1-2; D not certain. Germline values: CDR1 SQVTM, CDR2 ANQGSEA. Trimming removed 6 bases at V and 5 bases at J, with 22 bases between. CDR3 size: 15 residues. CDR3 amino acids: CSVAKTPTGMYGYTF. CDR3 bases: TGCAGCGTAGCAAAGACTCCTACCGGAATGTATGGCTACACCTTC.

The chain is built from TRBV5-6 and TRBJ2-7; possibly TRBD1 for D (6 bases). The germline V gene encodes CDR1 SGHDT and CDR2 YYEEEE. The V and J ends lost 0 bases and 4 bases respectively, with 14 bases between them. This CDR3 spans 15 amino acids. CDR3 loop: CASSLVGAKAYEQYF. CDR3 DNA sequence: TGTGCCAGCAGCTTGGTGGGGGCTAAGGCTTACGAGCAGTACTTC.

The chain carries TRBV18 and TRBJ1-1; TRBD1 aligns across 7 bases. The germline CDR1 and CDR2 sequences are KGHSH and LQKENI. V was pared by 10 bases and J by 1 base, with 3 bases of the junction left unmatched. This CDR3 has 12 amino acids. CDR3 sequence: CATGQRNTEAFF. CDR3 nucleotides: TGTGCCACGGGACAGAGGAACACTGAAGCTTTCTTT.

The chain has TRBV10-1 and TRBJ2-3, with D tentatively TRBD1 (6 bases). The V and J ends lost 2 bases and 2 bases respectively, with 11 bases between them. Germline lookup yields CDR1 WNHNN and CDR2 SYGVQD (reference sequence). This CDR3 is built from 15 residues. Here the CDR3 DNA reads TGCGCCAGCAGTGAGAACAGGGCACCCACAGATACGCAGTATTTT. The encoded protein is CASSENRAPTDTQYF.

This clone has a handful of counts. The chain has TRBV30 and TRBJ1-1; D not certain. The CDR3 covers 12 residues. The V end lost 6 bases, the J end lost 9 bases, and 17 bases lay between the germline ends. CDR1 and CDR2 (germline): GTSNPN, SVGIG (reference sequence). CDR3 amino acids: CACRNSGPQAFF. In DNA form, the CDR3 reads TGTGCCTGCAGGAACTCCGGGCCCCAAGCTTTCTTT. The full variable domain, rest sourced from reference TRBV30 and TRBJ1-1, is SQTIHQWPATLVQPVGSPLSLECTVEGTSNPNLYWYRQAAGRGLQLLFYSVGIGQISSEVPQNLSASRPQDRQFILSSKKLLLSDSGFYLCACRNSGPQAFFGQGTRLTVV.

This chain uses TRBV11-2 with TRBJ2-7; 10 bases line up with TRBD2. V lost 5 bases and J lost 0; bases outside the gene matches: 7. Looked up from germline, CDR1 is SGHAT and CDR2 is FQNNGV. The CDR3 extends over 16 amino acids. DNA for the CDR3: TGTGCCAGCAGCAGAACCGGGACTAGCGTCTCCTACGAGCAGTACTTC. As protein: CASSRTGTSVSYEQYF.

The V call is TRBV28, the J call TRBJ1-2; D remains ambiguous. Germline values: CDR1 MDHEN, CDR2 SYDVKM. This CDR3 comprises 14 residues. Trimming cost V 3 bases and J 4 bases, with 12 bases left between them. CDR3 nucleotides: TGTGCCAGCAGTTTCCAGCTCTTTGGCTATGGCTACACCTTC. Its protein product is CASSFQLFGYGYTF.

This clone was detected a few times. This chain links TRBV14 with TRBJ2-7; weak D call: TRBD2 (6 bases). V lost 5 bases, J lost 4 bases, and 6 bases lay in between. Per the germline V gene, CDR1 is SGHDN and CDR2 is FVKESK. The CDR3 sequence is 11 residues long. This CDR3 is CASSGGYEQYF. As DNA, the CDR3 is TGTGCCAGCAGCGGGGGGTACGAGCAGTACTTC.

The chain recombines TRBV5-4 with TRBJ2-3, with TRBD1 identical over 8 bases. The CDR3 has 14 amino acids. The germline CDR1 and CDR2 sequences are SGHNT and YYREEE (reference sequence). Trimming removed 6 bases from V and 2 bases from J; junction bases left unmatched: 5. The CDR3 nucleotides are TGTGCCAGCATTCCGGGACAGGACACAGATACGCAGTATTTT. Its translation is CASIPGQDTDTQYF.

The J gene is TRBJ1-2, the V gene TRBV6-6; TRBD1 might be the D (6 bases). Germline values: CDR1 MNHNY, CDR2 SVGAGI (reference sequence). CDR3 length equals 13 residues. Trimming shortened V by 6 bases and J by 2 bases, and 10 bases separated the two germline ends. CDR3 region: CASSGQNNYGYTF. CDR3 DNA: TGTGCCAGCAGCGGACAGAACAACTATGGCTACACCTTC.